This TCR beta chain stems from a study of shared clonotypes between healthy human individuals. Across the study: Each donor's CD4 naive and CD4 memory cells filled three plates apiece, CD8 naive two, and CD8 memory one.

Note on this clone: The antigen is unknown.

Overall study findings and caveats: An anticipated effect of sequencing depth on clonotype sharing among donors was recognized. Generation probability values for non-shared clonotypes were lower than those for clonotypes shared by all four donors.

Produced via immunoSEQ multiplex PCR; TCRdb's table is partial and in-frame only. The sample records roughly 2.5 million clones, around 94% being singletons. Every donor, a Caucasian adult, lived in Nashville, Tennessee. CDR1 is SQVTM, CDR2 ANQGSEA, per germline. The CDR3 length is 14 residues. The rearrangement joins TRBV29-1 to TRBJ2-5; 11 bases agree with TRBD2. The closer fit of TRBJ2-7 to the DNA end suggests the J call may be wrong. Sample: naive CD4+ T cells sorted from blood. Noted subset: CD45RA+ positively selected. The clonotype comes from a man younger than 35 in good health. CDR3 sequence reads: CSAPTSGSSYEQYF. The DNA for the CDR3 is TGCAGCGCCCCCACTAGCGGGAGCTCCTACGAGCAGTACTTC.